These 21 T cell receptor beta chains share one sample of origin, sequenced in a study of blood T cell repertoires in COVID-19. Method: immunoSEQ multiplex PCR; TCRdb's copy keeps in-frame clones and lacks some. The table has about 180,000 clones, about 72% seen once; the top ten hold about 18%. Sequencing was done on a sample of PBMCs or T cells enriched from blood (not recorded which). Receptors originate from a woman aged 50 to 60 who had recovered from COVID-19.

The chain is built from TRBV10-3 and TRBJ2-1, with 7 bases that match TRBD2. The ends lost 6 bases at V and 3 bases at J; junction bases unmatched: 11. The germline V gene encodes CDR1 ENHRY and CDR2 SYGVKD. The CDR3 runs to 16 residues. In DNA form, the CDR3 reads TGTGCCATCAGCGCCCAGACTAGCCACTTCTACAATGAGCAGTTCTTC. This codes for CAISAQTSHFYNEQFF.

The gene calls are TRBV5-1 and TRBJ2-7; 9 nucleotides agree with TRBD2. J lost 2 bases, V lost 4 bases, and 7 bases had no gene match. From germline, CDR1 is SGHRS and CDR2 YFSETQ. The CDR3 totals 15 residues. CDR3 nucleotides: TGCGCCAGCAGCCTAAGCGGGAGGACCACCTACGAGCAGTACTTC. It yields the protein CASSLSGRTTYEQYF.

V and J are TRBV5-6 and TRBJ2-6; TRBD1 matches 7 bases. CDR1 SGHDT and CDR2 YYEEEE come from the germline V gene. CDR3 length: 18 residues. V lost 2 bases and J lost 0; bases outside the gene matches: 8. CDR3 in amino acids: CASSFRAGGFSGANVLTF. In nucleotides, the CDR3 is TGTGCCAGCAGCTTCCGTGCAGGGGGATTCTCTGGGGCCAACGTCCTGACTTTC.

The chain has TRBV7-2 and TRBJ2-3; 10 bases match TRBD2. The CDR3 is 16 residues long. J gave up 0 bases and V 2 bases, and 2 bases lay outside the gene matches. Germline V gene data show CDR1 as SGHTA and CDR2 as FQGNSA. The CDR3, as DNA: TGTGCCAGCAGCTTAAGCGGGAGGGGGAGCACAGATACGCAGTATTTT. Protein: CASSLSGRGSTDTQYF. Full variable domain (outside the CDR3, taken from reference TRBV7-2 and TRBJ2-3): GAGVSQSPSNKVTEKGKDVELRCDPISGHTALYWYRQSLGQGLEFLIYFQGNSAPDKSGLPSDRFSAERTGGSVSTLTIQRTQQEDSAVYLCASSLSGRGSTDTQYFGPGTRLTVL.

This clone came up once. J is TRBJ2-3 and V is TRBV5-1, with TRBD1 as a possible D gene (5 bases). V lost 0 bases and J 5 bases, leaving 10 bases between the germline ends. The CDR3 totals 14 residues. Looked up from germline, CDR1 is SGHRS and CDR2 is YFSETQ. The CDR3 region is CASSLGPGLDTQYF. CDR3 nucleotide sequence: TGCGCCAGCAGCTTGGGGCCAGGGTTAGATACGCAGTATTTT.

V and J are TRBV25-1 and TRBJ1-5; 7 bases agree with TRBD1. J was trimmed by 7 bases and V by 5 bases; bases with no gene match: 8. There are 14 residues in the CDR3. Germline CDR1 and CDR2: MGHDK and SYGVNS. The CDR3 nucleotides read TGTGCCAGCAGTCCGACAGGGTTAAGGCAGCCCCAGCATTTT. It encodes CASSPTGLRQPQHF.

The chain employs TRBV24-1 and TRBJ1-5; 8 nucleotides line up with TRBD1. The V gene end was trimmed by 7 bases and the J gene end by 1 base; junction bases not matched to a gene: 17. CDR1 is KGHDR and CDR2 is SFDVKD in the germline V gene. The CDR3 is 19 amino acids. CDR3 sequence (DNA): TGTGCCACCAGCGGGGGAGGCGGCAGGGGGCGATTGAGCAATCAGCCCCAGCATTTT. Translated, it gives CATSGGGGRGRLSNQPQHF.

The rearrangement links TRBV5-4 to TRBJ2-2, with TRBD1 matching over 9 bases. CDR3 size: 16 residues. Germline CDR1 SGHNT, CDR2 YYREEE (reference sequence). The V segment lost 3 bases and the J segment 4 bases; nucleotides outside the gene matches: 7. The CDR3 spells CASSSPQGAVTGELFF. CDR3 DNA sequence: TGTGCCAGCAGCTCTCCACAGGGGGCGGTCACCGGGGAGCTGTTTTTT.

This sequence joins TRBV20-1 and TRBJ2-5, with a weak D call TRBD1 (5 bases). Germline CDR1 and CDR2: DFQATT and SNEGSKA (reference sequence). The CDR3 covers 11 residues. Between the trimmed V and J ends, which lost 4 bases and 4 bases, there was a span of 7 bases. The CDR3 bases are TGCAGTGCTACAGGGTCAGAGACCCAGTACTTC. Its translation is CSATGSETQYF.

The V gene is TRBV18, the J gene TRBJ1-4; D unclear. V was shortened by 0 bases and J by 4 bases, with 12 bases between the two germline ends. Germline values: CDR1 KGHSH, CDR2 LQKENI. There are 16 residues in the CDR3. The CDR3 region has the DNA TGTGCCAGCTCACCACCCGGGAGGGATAGTAATGAAAAACTGTTTTTT. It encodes CASSPPGRDSNEKLFF.

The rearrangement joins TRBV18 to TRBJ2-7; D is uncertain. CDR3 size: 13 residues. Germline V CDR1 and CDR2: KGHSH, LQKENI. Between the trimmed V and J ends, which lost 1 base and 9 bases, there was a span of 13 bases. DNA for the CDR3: TGTGCCAGCTCACCACGAAGAGAGGCTGGGCAGTACTTC. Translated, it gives CASSPRREAGQYF.

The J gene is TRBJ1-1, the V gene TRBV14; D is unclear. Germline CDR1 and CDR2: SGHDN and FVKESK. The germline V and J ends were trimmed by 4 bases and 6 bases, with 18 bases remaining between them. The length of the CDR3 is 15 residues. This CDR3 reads CASSPRRIVSAEAFF. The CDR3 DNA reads TGTGCCAGCAGCCCGCGGCGGATCGTAAGCGCTGAAGCTTTCTTT.

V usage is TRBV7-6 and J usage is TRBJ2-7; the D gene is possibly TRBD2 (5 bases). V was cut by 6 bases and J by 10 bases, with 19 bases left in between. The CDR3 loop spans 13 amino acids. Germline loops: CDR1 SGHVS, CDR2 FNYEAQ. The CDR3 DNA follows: TGTGCCAGCAGTCATAGGAATGAGCGGTTTCAGTACTTC. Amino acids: CASSHRNERFQYF.

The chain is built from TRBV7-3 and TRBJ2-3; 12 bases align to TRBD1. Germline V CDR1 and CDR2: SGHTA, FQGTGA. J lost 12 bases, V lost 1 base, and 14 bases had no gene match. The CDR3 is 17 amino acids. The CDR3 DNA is TGTGCCAGCAGCTTAAACCCCCCGGGACAGGGGGCGCTTGCACAGTATTTT. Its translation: CASSLNPPGQGALAQYF.

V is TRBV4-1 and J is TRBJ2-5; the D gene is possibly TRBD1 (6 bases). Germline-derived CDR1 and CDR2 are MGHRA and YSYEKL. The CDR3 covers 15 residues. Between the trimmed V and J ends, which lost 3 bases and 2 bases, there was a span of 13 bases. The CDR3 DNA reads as TGCGCCAGCAGCCACCCCGGGACAAATCAAGAGACCCAGTACTTC. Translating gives CASSHPGTNQETQYF.

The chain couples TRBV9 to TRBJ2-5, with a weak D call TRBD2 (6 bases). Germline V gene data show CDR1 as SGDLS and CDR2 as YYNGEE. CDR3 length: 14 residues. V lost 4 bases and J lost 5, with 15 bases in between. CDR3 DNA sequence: TGTGCCAGCAGCTTCCTGGGGGGTACGGAGACCCAGTACTTC. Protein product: CASSFLGGTETQYF.

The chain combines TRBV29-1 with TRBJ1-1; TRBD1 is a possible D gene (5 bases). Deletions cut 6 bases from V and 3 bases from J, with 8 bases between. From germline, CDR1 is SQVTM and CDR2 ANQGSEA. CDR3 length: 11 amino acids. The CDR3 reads CSVDSDTEAFF. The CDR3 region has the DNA TGCAGCGTCGACAGTGACACTGAAGCTTTCTTT.

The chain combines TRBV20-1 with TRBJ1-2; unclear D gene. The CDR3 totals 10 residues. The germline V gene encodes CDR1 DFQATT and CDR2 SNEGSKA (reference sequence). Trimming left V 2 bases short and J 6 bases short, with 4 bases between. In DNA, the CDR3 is TGCAGTGCTAGACGAGATGGCTACACCTTC. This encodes CSARRDGYTF.

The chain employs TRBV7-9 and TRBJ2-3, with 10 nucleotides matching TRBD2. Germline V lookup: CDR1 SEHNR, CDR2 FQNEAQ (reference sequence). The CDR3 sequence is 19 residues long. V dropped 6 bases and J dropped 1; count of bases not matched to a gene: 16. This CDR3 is CASRSLGAGGPDGTDTQYF. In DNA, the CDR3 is TGTGCCAGCAGATCACTGGGAGCGGGAGGGCCGGATGGCACAGATACGCAGTATTTT.

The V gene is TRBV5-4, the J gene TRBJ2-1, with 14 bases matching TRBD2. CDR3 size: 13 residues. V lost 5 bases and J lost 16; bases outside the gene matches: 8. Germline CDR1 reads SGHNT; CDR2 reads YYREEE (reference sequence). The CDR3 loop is CASRPGLAGEEFF. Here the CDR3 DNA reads TGTGCCAGCAGGCCGGGACTAGCGGGAGAGGAATTCTTC.

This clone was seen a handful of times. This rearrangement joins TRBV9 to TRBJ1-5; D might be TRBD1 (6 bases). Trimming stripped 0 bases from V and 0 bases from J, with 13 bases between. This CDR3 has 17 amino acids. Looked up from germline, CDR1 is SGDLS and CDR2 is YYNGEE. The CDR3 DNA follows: TGTGCCAGCAGCGTAGGAGGGGGGGCTTATAGCAATCAGCCCCAGCATTTT. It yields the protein CASSVGGGAYSNQPQHF.